Below, 27 T cell receptor beta chains from the same sample are listed, as sequenced in a study of cytomegalovirus exposure and HLA in healthy donors. PCR primers comprised 60 Vbeta and 13 Jbeta primers. Clones were sequenced by immunoSEQ multiplex PCR, and TCRdb holds only the in-frame ones, with some missing. The table has approximately 120,000 clones, about two thirds seen once. Sequencing was done on a sample of PBMCs. The receptors derive from a woman in her seventies in good health and CMV-seropositive.

The chain uses TRBV18 and TRBJ1-1; perhaps TRBD1 as D (6 bases). The V gene's germline CDR1 is KGHSH and CDR2 LQKENI. The CDR3 spans 15 residues. Trimming cost V 0 bases and J 5 bases, with 13 bases left between them. The CDR3 reads CASSPPEGVRTEAFF. The CDR3 DNA follows: TGTGCCAGCTCACCACCAGAGGGGGTCCGAACTGAAGCTTTCTTT.

This clone has a single count. The chain combines TRBV27 with TRBJ1-1; TRBD1 matches 8 bases. The CDR3 spans 16 residues. Per the germline V gene, CDR1 is MNHEY and CDR2 is SMNVEV (reference sequence). The J segment lost 1 base and the V segment lost 0 bases, leaving 4 bases of the junction unmatched. This chain's CDR3 is CASSLSYGQGNTEAFF. CDR3 nucleotides: TGTGCCAGCAGTTTATCTTACGGACAGGGGAACACTGAAGCTTTCTTT.

This chain joins TRBV6-5 and TRBJ1-2, with 10 positions matching TRBD1. The CDR3 is made up of 15 amino acids. The germline V gene has CDR1 MNHEY and CDR2 SVGAGI. J gave up 8 bases and V 6 bases, and 12 bases lay outside the gene matches. CDR3 region: CASSRTPGTGEGYTF. The CDR3 nucleotides are TGTGCCAGCAGCCGCACCCCCGGGACAGGGGAGGGCTACACCTTC.

The chain carries TRBV5-1 and TRBJ1-3; no definite D call. The CDR3 runs 15 residues. Germline V gene lookup returns CDR1 SGHRS and CDR2 YFSETQ. The V gene lost 3 bases and the J gene lost 0 bases, with 10 bases spanning the gap. The CDR3 DNA sequence: TGCGCCAGCAGCTACCAGGCAGACTCTGGAAACACCATATATTTT. Translation gives CASSYQADSGNTIYF.

The J gene is TRBJ1-1, the V gene TRBV6-1; a possible D gene is TRBD1 (6 bases). Germline-derived CDR1 and CDR2 are MNHNS and SASEGT. V was pared by 4 bases and J by 1 base, with 10 bases between. The CDR3 loop spans 14 amino acids. The CDR3 sequence is CASSALRGNTEAFF. The DNA of the CDR3 is TGTGCCAGCAGTGCCCTCAGGGGGAACACTGAAGCTTTCTTT.

The chain recombines TRBV4-1 with TRBJ1-2, with 8 positions matching TRBD1. The CDR3 is 16 residues long. V was pared by 1 base and J by 2 bases, with 6 bases of the junction left unmatched. CDR1 is MGHRA, CDR2 YSYEKL, per germline. CDR3 sequence reads: CASSQGLDRENYGYTF. The CDR3 bases are TGCGCCAGCAGCCAAGGGCTGGACAGGGAAAACTATGGCTACACCTTC.

In regard to this clone: The junction departs from germline at one end; a sequencing error may be responsible. The chain joins TRBV7-7 to TRBJ2-1; tentative D call: TRBD2 (6 bases). Germline CDR1 is SSHAT and CDR2 is FNYEAQ (reference sequence). The CDR3 has 14 amino acids. The CDR3: CASSLTPTSNEQFF. The CDR3, as DNA: TGTGCTAGCAGCTTAACCCCGACTAGCAATGAGCAGTTCTTC.

There are a few counts of this clone. The rearrangement joins TRBV7-7 to TRBJ2-2; 7 bases fit TRBD1. This CDR3 comprises 15 residues. CDR1 and CDR2 from the germline V gene are SSHAT and FNYEAQ (reference sequence). CDR3 region: CAGTGQNANTGELFF. CDR3 sequence (DNA): TGTGCTGGAACGGGACAGAACGCGAACACCGGGGAGCTGTTTTTT.

The gene calls are TRBV7-9 and TRBJ1-1; perhaps TRBD1 as D (6 bases). The CDR3 consists of 13 residues. V was shortened by 6 bases and J by 7 bases, with 15 bases between the two germline ends. Germline CDR1 is SEHNR and CDR2 is FQNEAQ (reference sequence). The CDR3 region is CASRLGGVSEAFF. CDR3 in DNA: TGTGCCAGCAGACTAGGGGGGGTAAGTGAAGCTTTCTTT.

This chain joins TRBV15 and TRBJ1-1, with 9 bases aligning to TRBD1. Trimming took 2 bases from V and 6 from J; bases not matched to a gene: 10. The CDR3 loop spans 16 amino acids. Germline-derived CDR1 and CDR2 are LNHNV and YYDKDF (reference sequence). CDR3 in DNA: TGTGCCACCAGCAGAACAAGGGGACAGGGTAACCCTGAAGCTTTCTTT. Amino acids: CATSRTRGQGNPEAFF.

The chain carries TRBV5-1 and TRBJ2-5; 10 bases are a match to TRBD1. The junction had 6 bases not matched to a gene; V was cut back by 3 bases and J by 1 base. The germline V gene has CDR1 SGHRS and CDR2 YFSETQ. This CDR3 has 16 amino acids. The CDR3 DNA follows: TGCGCCAGCAGCTGGGGACAGGGGAGGGTCCAAGAGACCCAGTACTTC. This codes for CASSWGQGRVQETQYF.

The chain links TRBV6-6 to TRBJ2-5; tentatively, D is TRBD1 (6 bases). Germline CDR1 reads MNHNY; CDR2 reads SVGAGI (reference sequence). The length of the CDR3 is 14 residues. V lost 8 bases and J 2 bases, leaving 15 bases between the germline ends. The DNA for the CDR3 is TGTGCCAGCGATGGACAGCCTACTCAAGAGACCCAGTACTTC. It specifies CASDGQPTQETQYF.

The chain links TRBV13 to TRBJ2-7, with no clear D. Germline V gene lookup returns CDR1 PRHDT and CDR2 FYEKMQ (reference sequence). Trimming took 4 bases from V and 0 from J, leaving 16 bases between them. This CDR3 comprises 16 residues. The CDR3 sequence is CASSSPTHSNSYEQYF. Written as DNA, the CDR3 is TGTGCCAGCAGCTCCCCTACACACAGTAACTCCTACGAGCAGTACTTC.

Here the CDR3 DNA reads TGTGCCAGTAACGAGCGGGGGAGGAATGAGCAGTTCTTC. Translating gives CASNERGRNEQFF. The chain couples TRBV19 to TRBJ2-1; 8 bases agree with TRBD2. V lost 7 bases to trimming and J lost 7 bases; unmatched junction nucleotides: 6. This CDR3 spans 13 amino acids. Per the germline V gene, CDR1 is LNHDA and CDR2 is SQIVND (reference sequence).

The V gene is TRBV5-4, the J gene TRBJ1-2, with 10 bases fitting TRBD1. V lost 0 bases and J lost 8; bases outside the gene matches: 4. The CDR3 spans 14 residues. Germline loops: CDR1 SGHNT, CDR2 YYREEE (reference sequence). CDR3 sequence reads: CASSLGQGAGGYTF. CDR3 DNA sequence: TGTGCCAGCAGCTTGGGACAGGGGGCGGGGGGCTACACCTTC.

The chain couples TRBV2 to TRBJ2-3, with 7 bases matching TRBD2. CDR1 and CDR2 from the germline V gene are SNHLY and FYNNEI. After removal of 8 bases from V and 0 bases from J, the junction contained 2 bases not matched to a gene. The CDR3 consists of 13 residues. Here the CDR3 reads CASPRGSTDTQYF. The CDR3 nucleotides are TGTGCCAGCCCGCGGGGGAGCACAGATACGCAGTATTTT.

The chain links TRBV9 to TRBJ2-2, with 7 bases aligning to TRBD1. With 6 bases clipped from V and 2 bases from J, the junction kept 4 bases outside the gene matches. The CDR3 has 14 amino acids. Per the germline V gene, CDR1 is SGDLS and CDR2 is YYNGEE. In DNA, the CDR3 is TGTGCCAGCACCGGGACAGTTAACACCGGGGAGCTGTTTTTT. Its protein product is CASTGTVNTGELFF.

V usage is TRBV5-6 and J usage is TRBJ2-7; D call uncertain. V lost 0 bases and J lost 6, with 10 bases in between. The germline V gene encodes CDR1 SGHDT and CDR2 YYEEEE. This CDR3 is 13 amino acids long. The DNA for the CDR3 is TGTGCCAGCAGCTTGGCCGGGTTTGGCGAGCAGTACTTC. This codes for CASSLAGFGEQYF.

The sample holds a few counts of this clone. The chain uses TRBV5-1 and TRBJ1-5, with D tentatively TRBD1 (6 bases). V was pared by 0 bases and J by 2 bases, with 9 bases between. Germline CDR1 and CDR2: SGHRS and YFSETQ. There are 15 residues in the CDR3. CDR3: CASSLDRVGNQPQHF. CDR3 sequence (DNA): TGCGCCAGCAGCTTGGACAGGGTGGGCAATCAGCCCCAGCATTTT. Full variable domain (outside the CDR3, taken from reference TRBV5-1 and TRBJ1-5): KAGVTQTPRYLIKTRGQQVTLSCSPISGHRSVSWYQQTPGQGLQFLFEYFSETQRNKGNFPGRFSGRQFSNSRSEMNVSTLELGDSALYLCASSLDRVGNQPQHFGDGTRLSIL.

The chain joins TRBV28 to TRBJ1-2; no reliable D call. Trimming left V 3 bases short and J 4 bases short, with 6 bases between. Germline CDR1 reads MDHEN; CDR2 reads SYDVKM. The CDR3 has 12 residues. This CDR3 reads CASSFGSYGYTF. Written as DNA, the CDR3 is TGTGCCAGCAGTTTCGGGAGCTATGGCTACACCTTC.

The rearrangement joins TRBV19 to TRBJ2-3; TRBD1 agrees at 7 bases. CDR1 and CDR2 (germline): LNHDA, SQIVND (reference sequence). V dropped 8 bases and J dropped 3; count of bases not matched to a gene: 11. The CDR3 is 15 residues long. CDR3 loop: CASVNRQGRTDTQYF. The CDR3 DNA reads as TGTGCCAGTGTAAACAGACAGGGACGGACAGATACGCAGTATTTT.

The gene calls are TRBV19 and TRBJ2-5, with D unclear. V lost 0 bases, J lost 3 bases, and 8 bases lay in between. The CDR3 has 14 residues. Germline V lookup: CDR1 LNHDA, CDR2 SQIVND (reference sequence). DNA for the CDR3: TGTGCCAGTAGTATAGAGCCAGGCAAAGAGACCCAGTACTTC. It translates to CASSIEPGKETQYF.

The chain couples TRBV6-1 to TRBJ2-2; TRBD2 agrees at 10 bases. This CDR3 is 16 amino acids long. The germline gives CDR1 MNHNS, CDR2 SASEGT. The trim removed 1 base at V and 7 bases at J, leaving 6 bases unmatched. CDR3: CASSEGLAGALGELFF. DNA for the CDR3: TGTGCCAGCAGTGAAGGGCTAGCGGGGGCTCTCGGGGAGCTGTTTTTT.

The sample holds a few counts of this clone. This rearrangement joins TRBV30 to TRBJ2-5; 11 nucleotides agree with TRBD2. The length of the CDR3 is 16 residues. V shed 2 bases and J 2 bases; nucleotides not matched to a gene: 7. The germline CDR1 and CDR2 sequences are GTSNPN and SVGIG (reference sequence). CDR3 coding DNA: TGTGCCTGGAGTAACCGACTAGCGGGGCCTCAAGAGACCCAGTACTTC. Translation gives CAWSNRLAGPQETQYF.

The rearrangement links TRBV7-2 to TRBJ2-3, with D maybe TRBD1 (5 bases). CDR1 and CDR2 from the germline V gene are SGHTA and FQGNSA. The CDR3 sequence is 13 residues long. V dropped 4 bases and J dropped 2 bases, with 7 bases sitting between them. In DNA, the CDR3 is TGTGCCAGCAGCTCGGACATCACAGATACGCAGTATTTT. Translated: CASSSDITDTQYF.

A note on this clone: The junction does not match germline at one end; this may be a read error. The chain carries TRBV4-3 and TRBJ1-1, with D unclear. Germline loops: CDR1 LGHNA, CDR2 YSLEER. This CDR3 has 14 amino acids. CDR3 sequence (DNA): TGCGCCAGCAACCAAGCTGCCCGGGGAACTGAAGCTTTCTTT. Translated: CASNQAARGTEAFF.

This clone was picked up a small number of times. The chain joins TRBV4-2 to TRBJ2-6; maybe TRBD2 (5 bases). V was shortened by 0 bases and J by 1 base, with 16 bases between the two germline ends. The CDR3 has 19 residues. CDR1 and CDR2 (germline): LGHNA, YNFKEQ. This CDR3 is CASSQDNRGLVSGANVLTF. CDR3 in DNA: TGTGCCAGCAGCCAAGACAACAGAGGGCTGGTATCTGGGGCCAACGTCCTGACTTTC.